A single sample gave rise to the 27 T cell receptor beta chains below, sequenced in a study of control samples from healthy donors and cancer patients. The repertoire was sequenced with immunoSEQ multiplex PCR; TCRdb's copy has only in-frame clones and lacks some. The repertoire holds approximately 87,000 clones, with around 86% as singletons. Sequenced: blood. These receptors originate from a woman in her forties or fifties in good health.

This CDR3 reads CASSSTGAAETQYF. The CDR3, as DNA: TGTGCCAGCAGCTCCACAGGGGCGGCGGAGACCCAGTACTTC. The gene calls are TRBV5-4 and TRBJ2-5; 7 nucleotides match TRBD1. CDR1 and CDR2 (germline): SGHNT, YYREEE (reference sequence). The CDR3 contains 14 residues. The J segment lost 5 bases and the V segment lost 3 bases, leaving 7 bases of the junction unmatched. Looking up the rest from reference TRBV5-4 and TRBJ2-5 gives the full variable domain: ETGVTQSPTHLIKTRGQQVTLRCSSQSGHNTVSWYQQALGQGPQFIFQYYREEENGRGNFPPRFSGLQFPNYSSELNVNALELDDSALYLCASSSTGAAETQYFGPGTRLLVL.

The V gene is TRBV5-8, the J gene TRBJ1-5; 7 bases agree with TRBD1. The CDR3 has 16 amino acids. Germline CDR1 SGHTS, CDR2 YDEGEE. V shed 0 bases and J 4 bases; nucleotides not matched to a gene: 7. CDR3: CASSLGAGTENQPQHF. In DNA form, the CDR3 reads TGTGCCAGCAGCTTGGGAGCCGGGACAGAGAATCAGCCCCAGCATTTT.

The J gene is TRBJ2-1, the V gene TRBV5-1, with TRBD2 identical over 7 bases. V shed 4 bases and J 1 base; nucleotides not matched to a gene: 8. Per the germline V gene, CDR1 is SGHRS and CDR2 is YFSETQ. The CDR3 totals 16 residues. The CDR3 region has the DNA TGCGCCAGCAGCCTCCCTTCAGCGGGGTCCTACAATGAGCAGTTCTTC. Its translation is CASSLPSAGSYNEQFF.

The V call is TRBV29-1, the J call TRBJ2-2; tentatively, D is TRBD1 or TRBD2 (5 bases each). V shed 7 bases and J shed 0 bases, with 15 bases lying between them. Germline V gene lookup returns CDR1 SQVTM and CDR2 ANQGSEA. The CDR3 length is 15 residues. The CDR3 DNA reads TGCAGCGCCCGAGGGACGGCCGCGAACACCGGGGAGCTGTTTTTT. This sequence encodes CSARGTAANTGELFF.

The chain joins TRBV11-2 to TRBJ1-1; weak D call: TRBD1 (6 bases). The CDR3 extends over 13 amino acids. Germline lookup yields CDR1 SGHAT and CDR2 FQNNGV. Trimming shortened V by 3 bases and J by 4 bases, and 9 bases separated the two germline ends. As DNA, the CDR3 is TGTGCCAGCAGCTTGGAGGGGGTCACTGAAGCTTTCTTT. Residues: CASSLEGVTEAFF.

This chain links TRBV7-2 with TRBJ2-3, with D possibly called TRBD1 or TRBD2 (5 bases each). The CDR3 totals 15 residues. Germline CDR1 reads SGHTA; CDR2 reads FQGNSA. V dropped 5 bases and J dropped 1 base, with 13 bases sitting between them. The CDR3 DNA reads as TGTGCCAGCAGCCCGCGCCGGGGCGGCACAGATACGCAGTATTTT. Its protein is CASSPRRGGTDTQYF.

CDR3 sequence (DNA): TGTGCCAGCAACTCAGGTCTTTCTGGAAACACCATATATTTT. Residues: CASNSGLSGNTIYF. The rearrangement uses TRBV5-5 and TRBJ1-3; D is ambiguous. The CDR3 has 14 residues. The germline CDR1 and CDR2 sequences are SGHKS and YYEKEE (reference sequence). Trimming took off 6 bases at V and 1 base at J, with 11 bases between the two ends.

This chain uses TRBV7-9 with TRBJ1-4; D may be TRBD1 (5 bases). With 4 bases removed from V and 5 bases from J, the gap between germline ends came to 14 bases. The germline CDR1 and CDR2 sequences are SEHNR and FQNEAQ (reference sequence). This CDR3 has 15 residues. The CDR3 DNA follows: TGTGCCAGCAGCTCCTACCAGGGACGGAATGAAAAACTGTTTTTT. Its protein is CASSSYQGRNEKLFF.

In its sample, this clone was seen once. The chain links TRBV16 to TRBJ1-2, with D hard to call. The CDR3 extends over 13 amino acids. V was trimmed by 7 bases and J by 2 bases, leaving 11 bases between them. Germline CDR1 is KGHSY and CDR2 is FQNENV. The CDR3 loop is CASTPYPNYGYTF. DNA for the CDR3: TGTGCCAGCACCCCGTACCCGAACTATGGCTACACCTTC.

J is TRBJ2-7 and V is TRBV6-5; D remains ambiguous. The CDR3 is 14 residues long. Per germline, CDR1 MNHEY and CDR2 SVGAGI. Trimming shortened V by 3 bases and J by 3 bases, and 12 bases separated the two germline ends. CDR3 DNA: TGTGCCAGCAGTTATGGCTTAAGCTTCTACGAGCAGTACTTC. Protein sequence: CASSYGLSFYEQYF.

This chain links TRBV7-9 with TRBJ1-3; 7 positions match TRBD1. Germline V gene data show CDR1 as SEHNR and CDR2 as FQNEAQ (reference sequence). After removal of 5 bases from V and 0 bases from J, the junction contained 7 bases not matched to a gene. The CDR3 is made up of 16 amino acids. Here the CDR3 reads CASSEGQPRSGNTIYF. CDR3 DNA: TGTGCCAGCAGCGAGGGACAGCCGCGCTCTGGAAACACCATATATTTT.

In this sample, this clone turned up once. V gene TRBV6-5 combines with J gene TRBJ1-3; 12 bases are a match to TRBD1. Germline trimming cut 6 bases from V and 2 bases from J; bases unmatched to any gene: 2. The CDR3 extends over 15 amino acids. Germline CDR1 is MNHEY and CDR2 is SVGAGI. Written as DNA, the CDR3 is TGTGCCAGCAGCTGGGACAGGGGGCCTGGAAACACCATATATTTT. This translates into CASSWDRGPGNTIYF.

The chain links TRBV29-1 to TRBJ1-5; 8 bases are a match to TRBD1. The CDR3 loop spans 13 amino acids. The J segment lost 3 bases and the V segment lost 6 bases, leaving 4 bases of the junction unmatched. Germline CDR1 and CDR2: SQVTM and ANQGSEA. The CDR3 coding sequence is TGCAGCGTCCGGACAGGGCACAATCAGCCCCAGCATTTT. Amino acid sequence: CSVRTGHNQPQHF.

V gene TRBV5-6 combines with J gene TRBJ2-3; TRBD1 matches 8 bases. CDR3 length equals 16 residues. The junction had 3 bases not matched to a gene; V was cut back by 0 bases and J by 0 bases. Germline loops: CDR1 SGHDT, CDR2 YYEEEE. Here the CDR3 reads CASSLATGGSTDTQYF. CDR3 coding DNA: TGTGCCAGCAGCTTGGCCACAGGGGGGAGCACAGATACGCAGTATTTT.

This chain links TRBV7-9 with TRBJ1-2; unclear D gene. CDR3 size: 14 residues. In germline, CDR1 is SEHNR, CDR2 FQNEAQ (reference sequence). The V end lost 4 bases, the J end lost 8 bases, and 17 bases lay between the germline ends. CDR3 in amino acids: CASSSQDGLLGYTF. The CDR3, as DNA: TGTGCCAGCAGCTCCCAGGACGGCCTATTGGGCTACACCTTC.

This clone was seen just once. The V and J genes are TRBV6-2 or TRBV6-3 and TRBJ1-5; TRBD1 matches 7 bases. This CDR3 has 14 residues. Germline assignment: CDR1 MNHEY and CDR2 SVGEGT. Losses at the gene ends were 6 bases for V and 2 bases for J; bases not matched to a gene: 4. The chain's CDR3 is CASSWDSGNQPQHF. CDR3 DNA sequence: TGTGCCAGCAGCTGGGACAGCGGCAATCAGCCCCAGCATTTT.

The chain combines TRBV5-6 with TRBJ1-1, with unresolved D. V shed 5 bases and J shed 0 bases, with 17 bases lying between them. Germline CDR1 reads SGHDT; CDR2 reads YYEEEE. The length of the CDR3 is 16 residues. CDR3 region: CASSPLLGNMNTEAFF. The CDR3 region has the DNA TGTGCCAGCAGTCCACTTTTGGGGAACATGAACACTGAAGCTTTCTTT.

The V and J genes are TRBV4-2 and TRBJ1-5; D is ambiguous. Trimming removed 0 bases from V and 1 base from J, with 16 bases in between. Germline V gene data show CDR1 as LGHNA and CDR2 as YNFKEQ. This CDR3 is built from 18 residues. Here the CDR3 DNA reads TGTGCCAGCAGCCAAGATACCCCTCGGACGTCAAGCAATCAGCCCCAGCATTTT. Protein product: CASSQDTPRTSSNQPQHF.

The chain employs TRBV25-1 and TRBJ2-3, with D maybe TRBD1 (5 bases). V lost 6 bases, J lost 2 bases, and 12 bases lay in between. The germline CDR1 and CDR2 sequences are MGHDK and SYGVNS. The CDR3 spans 14 residues. The CDR3: CASRDTPATDTQYF. DNA of the CDR3: TGTGCCAGCAGGGACACCCCAGCCACAGATACGCAGTATTTT.

With respect to this clone: The junction departs from germline at one end; a sequencing error may be responsible. CDR3 protein: CAIGLSEAHALTF. The CDR3 bases are TGTGCCATAGGTCTCTCTGAGGCCCACGCCCTCACCTTC. The chain employs TRBV10-3 and TRBJ2-6; D gene ambiguous. From germline, CDR1 is ENHRY and CDR2 SYGVKD. CDR3 length: 13 amino acids.

The V gene is TRBV5-1, the J gene TRBJ1-1; 7 positions match TRBD1. The germline V gene has CDR1 SGHRS and CDR2 YFSETQ. CDR3 size: 15 residues. Unmatched junction bases numbered 5, after V lost 3 bases and J lost 0 bases. CDR3 residues: CASSWDSQMNTEAFF. The CDR3 DNA reads as TGCGCCAGCAGCTGGGACAGCCAAATGAACACTGAAGCTTTCTTT.

The chain employs TRBV7-9 and TRBJ1-2; TRBD1 is a possible D gene (5 bases). Germline-derived CDR1 and CDR2 are SEHNR and FQNEAQ (reference sequence). The V and J ends lost 3 bases and 5 bases respectively, with 10 bases between them. The CDR3 totals 13 residues. The CDR3 is CASSFGQGYGYTF. DNA for the CDR3: TGTGCCAGCAGCTTTGGCCAGGGTTATGGCTACACCTTC. Combining the CDR3 with reference TRBV7-9 and TRBJ1-2 gives the whole variable domain DTGVSQNPRHKITKRGQNVTFRCDPISEHNRLYWYRQTLGQGPEFLTYFQNEAQLEKSRLLSDRFSAERPKGSFSTLEIQRTEQGDSAMYLCASSFGQGYGYTFGSGTRLTVV.

J is TRBJ1-1 and V is TRBV11-3; TRBD1 matches at 7 bases. The CDR3 totals 13 residues. J was trimmed by 5 bases and V by 5 bases; bases with no gene match: 5. Germline CDR1 SGHNT, CDR2 YENEEA. DNA for the CDR3: TGTGCCAGCAGCCTATCGGGACAGACTGAAGCTTTCTTT. This translates into CASSLSGQTEAFF.

This sequence joins TRBV7-9 and TRBJ2-1, with a possible D match to TRBD2 (6 bases). Germline lookup yields CDR1 SEHNR and CDR2 FQNEAQ (reference sequence). The CDR3 is 16 residues long. Trimming took off 7 bases at V and 4 bases at J, with 20 bases between the two ends. The CDR3 bases are TGTGCCAGCATCCGTTCGAGGGTGGAGGGATACAATGAGCAGTTCTTC. Translated, it gives CASIRSRVEGYNEQFF. Supplemented by reference TRBV7-9 and TRBJ2-1, the full variable domain reads DTGVSQNPRHKITKRGQNVTFRCDPISEHNRLYWYRQTLGQGPEFLTYFQNEAQLEKSRLLSDRFSAERPKGSFSTLEIQRTEQGDSAMYLCASIRSRVEGYNEQFFGPGTRLTVL.

The V call is TRBV4-1, the J call TRBJ2-7; 7 bases are a match to TRBD1. Trimming cost V 4 bases and J 5 bases; bases outside gene matches: 5. CDR3 length: 13 amino acids. Per germline, CDR1 MGHRA and CDR2 YSYEKL. DNA of the CDR3: TGCGCCAGCAGCCTTAACAGGGGCCACGAGCAGTACTTC. This codes for CASSLNRGHEQYF.

This clone has only one observation. The chain links TRBV28 to TRBJ1-1, with a possible D match to TRBD1 (5 bases). Germline V CDR1 and CDR2: MDHEN, SYDVKM. V was pared by 5 bases and J by 2 bases, with 12 bases between. The CDR3 consists of 14 residues. The CDR3 coding sequence is TGTGCCAGCAGTCCTCGAAGGACAAACACTGAAGCTTTCTTT. Protein product: CASSPRRTNTEAFF.

This clone was counted only a few times. J is TRBJ2-7 and V is TRBV11-2; 7 nucleotides line up with TRBD1. Germline loops: CDR1 SGHAT, CDR2 FQNNGV. The CDR3 is made up of 15 amino acids. V gave up 5 bases and J gave up 2 bases; unmatched junction bases: 9. This CDR3 is CASSHGPQGAYEQYF. CDR3 DNA: TGTGCCAGCAGCCACGGCCCCCAGGGGGCCTACGAGCAGTACTTC.